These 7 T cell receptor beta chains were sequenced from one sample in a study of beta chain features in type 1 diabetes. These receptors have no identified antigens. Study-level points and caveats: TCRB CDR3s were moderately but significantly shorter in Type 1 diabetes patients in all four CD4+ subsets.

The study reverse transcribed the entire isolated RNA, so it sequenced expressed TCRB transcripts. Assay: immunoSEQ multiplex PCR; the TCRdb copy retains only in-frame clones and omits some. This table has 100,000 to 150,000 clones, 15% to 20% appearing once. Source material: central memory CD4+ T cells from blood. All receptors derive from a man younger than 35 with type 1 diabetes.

The CDR3, as DNA: TGTGCCAGCTCACCACCGACTCGGGCGAACACTGAAGCTTTCTTT. Translation gives CASSPPTRANTEAFF. The chain employs TRBV18 and TRBJ1-1; D ambiguous. Deletions cut 0 bases from V and 1 base from J, with 9 bases between. Germline CDR1 reads KGHSH; CDR2 reads LQKENI. The CDR3 spans 15 residues.

The CDR3 loop reads CASSSSTDRGHLFF. CDR3 DNA: TGTGCCAGCAGCTCTTCCACGGACAGGGGACACCTGTTTTTT. V is TRBV5-4 and J is TRBJ2-2; TRBD1 matches 9 bases. From germline, CDR1 is SGHNT and CDR2 YYREEE (reference sequence). This CDR3 is built from 14 residues. Trimming took 3 bases from V and 14 from J; bases not matched to a gene: 11.

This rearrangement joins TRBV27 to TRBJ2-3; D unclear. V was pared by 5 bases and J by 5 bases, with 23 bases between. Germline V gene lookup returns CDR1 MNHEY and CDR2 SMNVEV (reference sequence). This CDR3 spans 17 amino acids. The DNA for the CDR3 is TGTGCCAGCAGTCCACCCCGAAACCCCGATTCGGGAGATACGCAGTATTTT. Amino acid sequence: CASSPPRNPDSGDTQYF.

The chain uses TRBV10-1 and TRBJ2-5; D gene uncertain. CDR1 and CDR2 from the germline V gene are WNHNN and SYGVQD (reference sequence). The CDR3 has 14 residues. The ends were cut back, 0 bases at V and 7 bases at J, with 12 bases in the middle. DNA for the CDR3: TGCGCCAGCAGTGAGTCGAGGAACCCGGGGACCCAGTACTTC. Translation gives CASSESRNPGTQYF.

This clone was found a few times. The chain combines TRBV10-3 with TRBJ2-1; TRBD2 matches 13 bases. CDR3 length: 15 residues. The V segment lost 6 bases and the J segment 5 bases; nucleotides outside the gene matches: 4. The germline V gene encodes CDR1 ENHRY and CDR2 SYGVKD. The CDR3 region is CAISGLAGANNEQFF. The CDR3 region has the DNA TGTGCCATCAGCGGACTAGCGGGAGCGAACAATGAGCAGTTCTTC.

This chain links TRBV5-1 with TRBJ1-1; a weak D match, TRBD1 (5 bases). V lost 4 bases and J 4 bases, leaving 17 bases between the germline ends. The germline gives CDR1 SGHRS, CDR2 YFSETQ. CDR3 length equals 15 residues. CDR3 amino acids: CASSIGTGPITEAFF. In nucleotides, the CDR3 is TGCGCCAGCAGCATAGGGACCGGGCCGATCACTGAAGCTTTCTTT. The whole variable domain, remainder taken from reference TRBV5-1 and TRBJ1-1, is KAGVTQTPRYLIKTRGQQVTLSCSPISGHRSVSWYQQTPGQGLQFLFEYFSETQRNKGNFPGRFSGRQFSNSRSEMNVSTLELGDSALYLCASSIGTGPITEAFFGQGTRLTVV.

In nucleotides, the CDR3 is TGTGCCAGCAGCTTTGAGCGGGGAGGGCTCGAGCAGTACTTC. Translating gives CASSFERGGLEQYF. The chain joins TRBV11-2 to TRBJ2-7; 7 positions match TRBD2. The ends lost 3 bases at V and 6 bases at J; junction bases unmatched: 8. Germline V CDR1 and CDR2: SGHAT, FQNNGV. The CDR3 is made up of 14 amino acids.